The next 31 T cell receptor beta chains were all read from a single sample in a study of cytomegalovirus exposure and HLA in healthy donors. Primers: 60 Vbeta forward and 13 Jbeta reverse. Measured with immunoSEQ multiplex PCR; TCRdb has only the in-frame clones, and not every one. The sample records around 150,000 clones, over 60% being singletons. The sample taken for sequencing was PBMCs. These receptors were taken from a man aged 35 to 55 in good health and CMV-seronegative.

V usage is TRBV5-1 and J usage is TRBJ2-1; 9 bases line up with TRBD1. CDR3 length equals 14 residues. The V gene's germline CDR1 is SGHRS and CDR2 YFSETQ. Trimming cost V 8 bases and J 8 bases; bases outside gene matches: 11. This chain's CDR3 is CASFRDRDSHEQFF. CDR3 nucleotide sequence: TGCGCCAGTTTCCGGGACAGGGATTCCCATGAGCAGTTCTTC.

The gene calls are TRBV19 and TRBJ1-5; TRBD1 matches 11 bases. The CDR3 totals 15 residues. The germline gives CDR1 LNHDA, CDR2 SQIVND (reference sequence). The V segment lost 3 bases and the J segment 7 bases; nucleotides outside the gene matches: 5. The DNA of the CDR3 is TGTGCCAGTAGTATCGGACAGGGGGCAGACCAGCCCCAGCATTTT. Encoded protein: CASSIGQGADQPQHF.

This clone was observed a single time. The J gene is TRBJ2-2, the V gene TRBV18, with a weak D call TRBD1 (6 bases). Trimming removed 3 bases at V and 0 bases at J, with 11 bases between. CDR1 and CDR2 (germline): KGHSH, LQKENI. This CDR3 region has 16 residues. This chain's CDR3 is CASSPTGFANTGELFF. DNA for the CDR3: TGTGCCAGCTCACCCACAGGGTTCGCGAACACCGGGGAGCTGTTTTTT.

The rearrangement joins TRBV6-5 to TRBJ1-5, with D maybe TRBD1 (5 bases). CDR3 size: 15 residues. Deletions cut 6 bases from V and 2 bases from J, with 14 bases between. CDR1 is MNHEY, CDR2 SVGAGI, per germline. The CDR3 DNA is TGTGCCAGCAGGCGGGGGGGGTTGGGCAATCAGCCCCAGCATTTT. Encoded protein: CASRRGGLGNQPQHF.

The V call is TRBV28, the J call TRBJ1-5; a weak D match, TRBD1 (6 bases). CDR1 MDHEN and CDR2 SYDVKM come from the germline V gene. CDR3 size: 17 residues. Trimming left V 3 bases short and J 0 bases short, with 15 bases between. In DNA, the CDR3 is TGTGCCAGCAGTTTGGTACAGGGCCTTTATAGCAATCAGCCCCAGCATTTT. As protein: CASSLVQGLYSNQPQHF.

V usage is TRBV6-5 and J usage is TRBJ1-5; 8 bases align to TRBD1. Trimming cost V 4 bases and J 5 bases; bases outside gene matches: 7. Per the germline V gene, CDR1 is MNHEY and CDR2 is SVGAGI. The CDR3 extends over 15 amino acids. The CDR3 sequence: CASSSRGQPHQPQHF. The CDR3 DNA reads TGTGCCAGCAGTTCCAGGGGGCAACCGCATCAGCCCCAGCATTTT.

The chain links TRBV4-2 to TRBJ2-7; 7 positions match TRBD2. There are 16 residues in the CDR3. Trimming cost V 0 bases and J 3 bases; bases outside gene matches: 8. Per germline, CDR1 LGHNA and CDR2 YNFKEQ. The CDR3: CASSQDPSGLFYEQYF. The CDR3 bases are TGTGCCAGCAGCCAAGATCCTAGCGGCCTATTCTACGAGCAGTACTTC.

The rearrangement links TRBV19 to TRBJ1-5, with D possibly matching TRBD1 (5 bases). The CDR3 contains 15 residues. Germline values: CDR1 LNHDA, CDR2 SQIVND (reference sequence). The V end was cut by 5 bases, the J end by 6 bases, with 17 bases between. The CDR3 DNA sequence: TGTGCCAGTAGTCCCCTGGACAAGAGGCGTCAGCCCCAGCATTTT. It is translated as CASSPLDKRRQPQHF.

The V and J genes are TRBV29-1 and TRBJ2-6, with D unclear. The CDR3 runs to 12 residues. Germline V gives CDR1 SQVTM, CDR2 ANQGSEA. V lost 7 bases and J 2 bases, leaving 6 bases between the germline ends. CDR3 in amino acids: CSATTGANVLTF. The CDR3 bases are TGCAGCGCTACGACTGGGGCCAACGTCCTGACTTTC.

The rearrangement uses TRBV7-9 and TRBJ2-5; 9 bases map to TRBD2. From germline, CDR1 is SEHNR and CDR2 FQNEAQ (reference sequence). Losses at the gene ends were 4 bases for V and 2 bases for J; bases not matched to a gene: 2. The CDR3 contains 14 residues. The CDR3 DNA reads TGTGCCAGCAGCTACGGACTAGCGCAAGAGACCCAGTACTTC. It translates to CASSYGLAQETQYF.

This clone has a single count. The chain couples TRBV2 to TRBJ2-3; 12 positions agree with TRBD2. Germline values: CDR1 SNHLY, CDR2 FYNNEI. The CDR3 covers 15 residues. Losses at the gene ends were 4 bases for V and 2 bases for J; bases not matched to a gene: 1. CDR3 in DNA: TGTGCCAGCAGTGGACTAGCGGGGGCCACAGATACGCAGTATTTT. Translating gives CASSGLAGATDTQYF.

The sample holds a few counts of this clone. The junction and the germline gene differ at one end; a read error may be behind it. The V and J genes are TRBV28 and TRBJ1-4, with a tentative D call TRBD1 (6 bases). Germline-derived CDR1 and CDR2 are MDHEN and SYDVKM. The CDR3 length is 12 residues. This chain's CDR3 is CASRAPGQGTRF. The CDR3 DNA follows: TGTGCCAGCAGGGCTCCGGGACAAGGCACTAGATTT.

The chain employs TRBV11-3 and TRBJ2-7; TRBD1 matches at 11 bases. After removal of 0 bases from V and 7 bases from J, the junction contained 11 bases not matched to a gene. CDR3 size: 17 residues. Germline loops: CDR1 SGHNT, CDR2 YENEEA. This chain's CDR3 is CASSLEYSLGTGGEQYF. The CDR3 bases are TGTGCCAGCAGCTTAGAATATTCGCTTGGGACAGGGGGAGAGCAGTACTTC.

There are a few counts of this clone. The sample has other DNA sequences that encode this CDR3 too. The chain uses TRBV9 and TRBJ2-7; D perhaps matches TRBD2 (6 bases). Germline V CDR1 and CDR2: SGDLS, YYNGEE. There are 14 residues in the CDR3. With 0 bases removed from V and 0 bases from J, the gap between germline ends came to 7 bases. CDR3 DNA sequence: TGTGCCAGCAGCGTAGGCGGGGACTCCTACGAGCAGTACTTC. It yields the protein CASSVGGDSYEQYF. The full variable domain, with the rest looked up from reference TRBV9 and TRBJ2-7, is DSGVTQTPKHLITATGQRVTLRCSPRSGDLSVYWYQQSLDQGLQFLIQYYNGEERAKGNILERFSAQQFPDLHSELNLSSLELGDSALYFCASSVGGDSYEQYFGPGTRLTVT.

In its sample, this clone was seen once. The chain joins TRBV5-1 to TRBJ2-1; D unclear. Germline CDR1 SGHRS, CDR2 YFSETQ. V was trimmed by 0 bases and J by 9 bases, leaving 7 bases between them. The CDR3 length is 12 residues. The CDR3 DNA reads TGCGCCAGCAGCTTGGATGGGCGTGAGCAGTTCTTC. It encodes CASSLDGREQFF.

This rearrangement joins TRBV7-9 to TRBJ1-1, with TRBD1 as a possible D gene (5 bases). Trimming cost V 5 bases and J 11 bases, with 15 bases left between them. This CDR3 contains 12 residues. From germline, CDR1 is SEHNR and CDR2 FQNEAQ (reference sequence). The chain's CDR3 is CASSGQAKEAFF. CDR3 nucleotides: TGTGCCAGCAGCGGACAAGCGAAAGAGGCTTTCTTT. Filled out from reference TRBV7-9 and TRBJ1-1, the complete variable domain reads DTGVSQNPRHKITKRGQNVTFRCDPISEHNRLYWYRQTLGQGPEFLTYFQNEAQLEKSRLLSDRFSAERPKGSFSTLEIQRTEQGDSAMYLCASSGQAKEAFFGQGTRLTVV.

This chain uses TRBV5-4 with TRBJ2-7; 11 bases agree with TRBD1. Germline V gene data show CDR1 as SGHNT and CDR2 as YYREEE (reference sequence). With V trimmed by 6 bases and J by 6 bases, 11 bases remained unmatched. This CDR3 spans 15 amino acids. The CDR3 spells CASTISGTGGVEQYF. For the CDR3, the DNA is TGTGCCAGCACCATATCCGGGACAGGGGGGGTCGAGCAGTACTTC. Supplemented by reference TRBV5-4 and TRBJ2-7, the full variable domain reads ETGVTQSPTHLIKTRGQQVTLRCSSQSGHNTVSWYQQALGQGPQFIFQYYREEENGRGNFPPRFSGLQFPNYSSELNVNALELDDSALYLCASTISGTGGVEQYFGPGTRLTVT.

The chain recombines TRBV10-3 with TRBJ2-7, with 7 nucleotides matching TRBD2. In germline, CDR1 is ENHRY, CDR2 SYGVKD. After removal of 6 bases from V and 3 bases from J, the junction contained 8 bases not matched to a gene. The CDR3 loop spans 14 amino acids. CDR3: CAISRPGLNYEQYF. The CDR3 DNA reads TGTGCCATCAGCCGTCCGGGACTAAACTACGAGCAGTACTTC.

The CDR3 spells CASSPSGLAGITGELFF. CDR3 sequence (DNA): TGTGCCAGCAGTCCCTCGGGGCTAGCGGGGATCACCGGGGAGCTGTTTTTT. J is TRBJ2-2 and V is TRBV25-1; TRBD2 aligns across 9 bases. The CDR3 length is 17 residues. Germline V gene data show CDR1 as MGHDK and CDR2 as SYGVNS. V trimming: 5 bases; J trimming: 4 bases; junction bases outside the gene matches: 11.

The rearrangement joins TRBV6-5 to TRBJ1-5, with TRBD1 as a possible D gene (6 bases). Germline lookup yields CDR1 MNHEY and CDR2 SVGAGI. The V end lost 6 bases, the J end lost 3 bases, and 12 bases lay between the germline ends. The CDR3 is 14 amino acids. CDR3 in amino acids: CASRSGQYNQPQHF. In DNA, the CDR3 is TGTGCCAGCAGATCCGGACAGTACAATCAGCCCCAGCATTTT.

As DNA, the CDR3 is TGTGCCTGGAGCATAAACAGGGGTCGCCATGGCTACACCTTC. It translates to CAWSINRGRHGYTF. The chain couples TRBV30 to TRBJ1-2; the match to TRBD1 covers 7 bases. The CDR3 spans 14 residues. CDR1 GTSNPN and CDR2 SVGIG come from the germline V gene (reference sequence). Trimming removed 3 bases from V and 6 bases from J; junction bases left unmatched: 10.

This chain joins TRBV11-3 and TRBJ2-1; D gene unclear. Looked up from germline, CDR1 is SGHNT and CDR2 is YENEEA. The CDR3 contains 14 residues. Trimming pared 0 bases from V and 9 bases from J, leaving 12 bases between. CDR3 sequence (DNA): TGTGCCAGCAGCTTAGACTATTACTCGGGTGAGCAGTTCTTC. This encodes CASSLDYYSGEQFF.

The gene calls are TRBV11-1 and TRBJ2-5; D might be TRBD2 (6 bases). Trimming removed 5 bases at V and 7 bases at J, with 17 bases between. From germline, CDR1 is SGHAT and CDR2 FQDESV (reference sequence). This CDR3 contains 14 residues. In DNA form, the CDR3 reads TGTGCCAGCAGCCCAAGTTGGGGGGTAGGGACCCAGTACTTC. Translating gives CASSPSWGVGTQYF. Filled out from reference TRBV11-1 and TRBJ2-5, the complete variable domain reads EAEVAQSPRYKITEKSQAVAFWCDPISGHATLYWYRQILGQGPELLVQFQDESVVDDSQLPKDRFSAERLKGVDSTLKIQPAELGDSAMYLCASSPSWGVGTQYFGPGTRLLVL.

The CDR3 region has the DNA TGTGCCAGCGCTATCCCCGGGTTAGCGTTACAAGAGACCCAGTACTTC. Translation gives CASAIPGLALQETQYF. This rearrangement joins TRBV7-2 to TRBJ2-5, with a possible D match to TRBD2 (5 bases). Trimming pared 8 bases from V and 2 bases from J, leaving 21 bases between. The CDR3 has 16 amino acids. Germline V gene sequence: CDR1 SGHTA, CDR2 FQGNSA.

The rearrangement uses TRBV7-9 and TRBJ1-3; 7 bases align to TRBD1. Germline assignment: CDR1 SEHNR and CDR2 FQNEAQ (reference sequence). Trimming took 5 bases from V and 0 from J; bases not matched to a gene: 7. CDR3 length: 16 amino acids. CDR3 loop: CASSEMGQSSGNTIYF. CDR3 DNA sequence: TGTGCCAGCAGCGAAATGGGACAGAGCTCTGGAAACACCATATATTTT.

Only a few counts were recorded for this clone. The V gene is TRBV5-1, the J gene TRBJ1-4, with a possible D match to TRBD1 (5 bases). Germline V gene sequence: CDR1 SGHRS, CDR2 YFSETQ. The V end was cut by 0 bases, the J end by 8 bases, with 14 bases between. The CDR3 spans 15 residues. This CDR3 reads CASSLDGGSGEKLFF. The CDR3 DNA is TGCGCCAGCAGCTTGGACGGGGGATCGGGCGAAAAACTGTTTTTT.

The rearrangement links TRBV9 to TRBJ1-3, with D maybe TRBD1 (5 bases). V was pared by 8 bases and J by 2 bases, with 14 bases between. In germline, CDR1 is SGDLS, CDR2 YYNGEE. This CDR3 is built from 14 residues. The DNA of the CDR3 is TGTGCCAGTTCTCAGGGTACGACTGGAAACACCATATATTTT. The encoded protein is CASSQGTTGNTIYF.

V is TRBV6-1 and J is TRBJ2-7, with TRBD1 identical over 8 bases. The CDR3 runs 16 residues. Germline V lookup: CDR1 MNHNS, CDR2 SASEGT. J lost 7 bases, V lost 4 bases, and 15 bases had no gene match. The CDR3 DNA is TGTGCCAGCAGTGGACCCAGGGGGCCCCTCTACCCGGAGCAGTACTTC. It specifies CASSGPRGPLYPEQYF.

Here the CDR3 reads CASSAQGAGSNQPQHF. CDR3 bases: TGTGCCAGCAGCGCACAGGGGGCTGGTAGCAATCAGCCCCAGCATTTT. The chain carries TRBV7-2 and TRBJ1-5, with TRBD1 identical over 9 bases. Per germline, CDR1 SGHTA and CDR2 FQGNSA. The V gene end was trimmed by 5 bases and the J gene end by 0 bases; junction bases not matched to a gene: 5. This CDR3 is 16 amino acids long. Full variable domain (outside the CDR3, taken from reference TRBV7-2 and TRBJ1-5): GAGVSQSPSNKVTEKGKDVELRCDPISGHTALYWYRQSLGQGLEFLIYFQGNSAPDKSGLPSDRFSAERTGGSVSTLTIQRTQQEDSAVYLCASSAQGAGSNQPQHFGDGTRLSIL.

The V call is TRBV4-2, the J call TRBJ2-3, with 11 bases aligning to TRBD2. The CDR3 has 16 amino acids. Germline-derived CDR1 and CDR2 are LGHNA and YNFKEQ. J was trimmed by 5 bases and V by 2 bases; bases with no gene match: 6. CDR3: CASSQTIAGGGDTQYF. CDR3 bases: TGTGCCAGCAGCCAAACAATAGCGGGAGGGGGAGATACGCAGTATTTT.

V usage is TRBV9 and J usage is TRBJ1-1; D not certain. The V gene's germline CDR1 is SGDLS and CDR2 YYNGEE. CDR3 length: 14 residues. V lost 0 bases and J lost 4, with 10 bases in between. DNA for the CDR3: TGTGCCAGCAGCGTAGGGGGAGGACGCACTGAAGCTTTCTTT. Protein sequence: CASSVGGGRTEAFF.